This is a list of T cell receptor beta chains from one sample in a study of T-cell memory formation after mild COVID-19. One entry per CDR3 protein results from TCRdb running MiXCR on the 5' RACE reads. The sample contains fewer than 350,000 distinct CDR3 sequences, about a sixth of which appear only once. The sequenced sample was PBMCs or a T cell subset sorted from them (not recorded which). All receptors come from a man younger than 35 who had mild COVID-19 (a few samples of this study predate the infection). Cell type and time point are not known. Each CDR3 is given with its conserved first and last residue. Fields, in order: J gene, D gene, V gene, clone size, CDR3 protein, CDR3 DNA. D genes are given only for firm matches. Part of the rows lack a size; the others show once, few, many or a class for expanded clones.

>TRBJ1-1|-|TRBV4-2|few
CASSQEGPSYTEAFF
TGTGCCAGCAGCCAAGAGGGGCCCTCGTACACTGAAGCTTTCTTT
>TRBJ1-3|-|TRBV6-5|-
CASSYSPDLGNTIYF
TGTGCCAGCAGTTACTCGCCGGACCTCGGAAACACCATATATTTT
>TRBJ1-5|-|TRBV4-1|-
CASSQEQGSNQPQHF
TGCGCCAGCAGCCAAGAGCAGGGCAGCAATCAGCCCCAGCATTTT
>TRBJ2-3|TRBD2|TRBV7-2|few
CASTRGAPDTQYF
TGTGCCAGCACGCGGGGGGCCCCAGATACGCAGTATTTT
>TRBJ1-5|TRBD1|TRBV18|few
CASSRQGNSNQPQHF
TGTGCCAGCTCCCGACAGGGAAATAGCAATCAGCCCCAGCATTTT
>TRBJ2-2|-|TRBV5-6|few
CASSSSLTAGGITGELFF
TGTGCCAGCAGCTCGTCACTGACGGCAGGGGGGATTACCGGGGAGCTGTTTTTT
>TRBJ2-3|TRBD2|TRBV5-1|few
CASSFSPGGPSTDTQYF
TGCGCCAGCAGCTTCTCCCCGGGGGGGCCGAGCACAGATACGCAGTATTTT
>TRBJ1-4|TRBD1|TRBV7-2|few
CASSLGQTEKLFF
TGTGCCAGCAGCTTGGGACAGACTGAAAAACTGTTTTTT
>TRBJ1-1|-|TRBV5-1|-
CASSLVGATTEAFF
TGCGCCAGCAGCTTGGTGGGGGCGACCACTGAAGCTTTCTTT
>TRBJ1-1|-|TRBV4-2|once
CARSPQDGVEAFF
TGTGCCAGAAGCCCTCAGGACGGGGTTGAAGCTTTCTTT
>TRBJ2-7|-|TRBV10-2|many
CASQEPSGTFYEQYF
TGCGCCAGCCAAGAGCCCTCGGGGACCTTCTACGAGCAGTACTTC
>TRBJ1-1|-|TRBV14|-
CATALMVRNTEAFF
TGTGCCACCGCGTTAATGGTACGAAACACTGAAGCTTTCTTT
>TRBJ2-3|TRBD2|TRBV7-2|-
CASTRGGGSYTDTQYF
TGTGCCAGCACCCGTGGCGGGGGGTCTTACACAGATACGCAGTATTTT